One sample yielded the 5 T cell receptor beta chains listed below, sequenced in a study of T cell changes during pregnancy in multiple sclerosis. TCRdb keeps only in-frame clones here, not all; method: immunoSEQ multiplex PCR. Of 50,000 or so clones listed, around 94% are singletons. Sequencing used CD4+ T cells from peripheral blood mononuclear cells, obtained in the second trimester of pregnancy. Receptors were obtained from a female donor with multiple sclerosis, enrolled in a pregnancy study.

This chain's CDR3 is CASSVVGVYEQYF. The CDR3 DNA reads TGTGCCAGCAGCGTAGTTGGAGTCTACGAGCAGTACTTC. The chain couples TRBV9 to TRBJ2-7; unclear D gene. The germline gives CDR1 SGDLS, CDR2 YYNGEE. The CDR3 sequence is 13 residues long. Trimming cost V 0 bases and J 3 bases, with 7 bases left between them.

This chain connects TRBV18 to TRBJ2-3, with a weak D call TRBD1 (6 bases). CDR3 size: 19 residues. V lost 3 bases and J 0 bases, leaving 22 bases between the germline ends. CDR1 KGHSH and CDR2 LQKENI come from the germline V gene. The CDR3 DNA sequence: TGTGCCAGCTCACCCCTGCCATTGACAGGCCGACCCAGCACAGATACGCAGTATTTT. It specifies CASSPLPLTGRPSTDTQYF.

The rearrangement joins TRBV7-2 to TRBJ2-7; TRBD1 aligns across 9 bases. V gave up 5 bases and J gave up 1 base; unmatched junction bases: 15. Per germline, CDR1 SGHTA and CDR2 FQGNSA. The CDR3 has 18 amino acids. CDR3: CASSHGVGTGFLSYEQYF. Here the CDR3 DNA reads TGTGCCAGCAGCCACGGCGTGGGGACAGGGTTCTTATCCTACGAGCAGTACTTC.

This CDR3 is CASLQGPSGKLFF. CDR3 DNA sequence: TGTGCCAGTTTACAAGGCCCCTCGGGAAAACTGTTTTTT. The V and J genes are TRBV6-1 and TRBJ1-4, with D unresolved. Germline V gene data show CDR1 as MNHNS and CDR2 as SASEGT. V lost 9 bases to trimming and J lost 10 bases, with 18 bases between them. This CDR3 has 13 residues.

The chain combines TRBV7-6 with TRBJ1-1; 11 nucleotides agree with TRBD1. CDR1 and CDR2 (germline): SGHVS, FNYEAQ. The CDR3 loop spans 15 amino acids. V lost 4 bases, J lost 1 base, and 2 bases stayed unmatched. CDR3 coding DNA: TGTGCCAGCAGCTGGGGGACAGGGGGGAACACTGAAGCTTTCTTT. Protein: CASSWGTGGNTEAFF.